This T cell receptor beta chain was sequenced in a study of blood T cells in healthy people across ages. Study details: Roughly one uniquely barcoded beta molecule per two T cells was captured.

This clonotype has a handful of counts. The antigen is not known. Regarding the study as a whole: A greater number of naive CD4+ cells and higher diversity distinguished long-lived donors from aged donors.

Germline CDR1 and CDR2: DFQATT and SNEGSKA (reference sequence). The CDR3 length is 14 residues. The germline V and J ends were trimmed by 4 bases and 2 bases, with 15 bases remaining between them. Then a second PCR, running roughly 7 to 11 cycles, was carried out with a sample-barcoded 5' primer and a J-beta primer mix. A template-switch adaptor containing 12 random nucleotides labeled each cDNA molecule. TCRdb re-called the 5' RACE reads through MiXCR, storing one row per CDR3 protein. The sample lists about 1.6 million distinct CDR3 sequences, roughly 32% occurring once. PBMCs, at least 7 million per sample, were isolated.

Sequenced input: blood. The chain has TRBV20-1 and TRBJ2-7; tentative D call: TRBD2 (6 bases). The TCR was taken from a woman between 25 and 40 years old in good health. This CDR3 reads CSAKPSGTPYEQYF. CDR3 in DNA: TGCAGTGCTAAACCTTCCGGGACTCCCTACGAGCAGTACTTC.